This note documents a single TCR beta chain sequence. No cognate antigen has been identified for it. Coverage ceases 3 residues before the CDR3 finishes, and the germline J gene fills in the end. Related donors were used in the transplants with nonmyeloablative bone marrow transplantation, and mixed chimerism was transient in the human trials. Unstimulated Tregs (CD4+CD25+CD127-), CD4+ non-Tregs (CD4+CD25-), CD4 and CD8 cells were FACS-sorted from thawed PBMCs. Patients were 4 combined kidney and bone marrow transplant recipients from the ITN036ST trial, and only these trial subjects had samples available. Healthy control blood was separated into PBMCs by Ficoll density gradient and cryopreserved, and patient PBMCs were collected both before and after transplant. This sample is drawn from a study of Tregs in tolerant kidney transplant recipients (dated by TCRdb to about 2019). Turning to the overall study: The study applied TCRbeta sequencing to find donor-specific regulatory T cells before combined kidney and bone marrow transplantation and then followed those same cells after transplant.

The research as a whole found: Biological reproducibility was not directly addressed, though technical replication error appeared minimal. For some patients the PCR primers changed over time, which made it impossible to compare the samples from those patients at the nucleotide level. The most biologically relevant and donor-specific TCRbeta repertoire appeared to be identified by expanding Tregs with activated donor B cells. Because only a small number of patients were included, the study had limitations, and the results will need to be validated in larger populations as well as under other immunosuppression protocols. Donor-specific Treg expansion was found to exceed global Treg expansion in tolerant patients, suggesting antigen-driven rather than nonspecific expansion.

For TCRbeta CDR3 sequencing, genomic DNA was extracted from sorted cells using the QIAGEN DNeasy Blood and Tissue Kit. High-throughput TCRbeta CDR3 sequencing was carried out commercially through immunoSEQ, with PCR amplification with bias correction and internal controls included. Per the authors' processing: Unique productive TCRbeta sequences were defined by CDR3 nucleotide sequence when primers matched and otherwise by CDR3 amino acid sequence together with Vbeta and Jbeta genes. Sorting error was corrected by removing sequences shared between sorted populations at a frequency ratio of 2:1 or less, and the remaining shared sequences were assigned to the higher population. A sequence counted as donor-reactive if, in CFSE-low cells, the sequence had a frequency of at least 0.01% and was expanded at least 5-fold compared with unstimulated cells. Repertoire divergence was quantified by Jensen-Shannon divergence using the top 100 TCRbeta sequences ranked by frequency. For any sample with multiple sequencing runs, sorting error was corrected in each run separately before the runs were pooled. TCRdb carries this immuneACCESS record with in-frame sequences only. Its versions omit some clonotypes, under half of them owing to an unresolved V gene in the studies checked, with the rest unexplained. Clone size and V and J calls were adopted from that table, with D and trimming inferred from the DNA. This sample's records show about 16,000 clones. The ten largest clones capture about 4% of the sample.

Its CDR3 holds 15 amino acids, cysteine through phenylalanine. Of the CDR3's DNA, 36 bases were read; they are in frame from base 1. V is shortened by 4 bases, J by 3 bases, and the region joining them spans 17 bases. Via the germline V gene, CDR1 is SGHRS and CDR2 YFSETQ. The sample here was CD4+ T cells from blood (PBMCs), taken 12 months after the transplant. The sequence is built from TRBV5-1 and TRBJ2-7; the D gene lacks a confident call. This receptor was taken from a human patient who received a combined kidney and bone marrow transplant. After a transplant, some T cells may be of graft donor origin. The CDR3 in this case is CASSPQPGAHYEQYF. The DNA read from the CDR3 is TGCGCCAGCAGCCCCCAACCCGGTGCCCACTACGAG.